This T cell receptor beta chain was profiled in a study of PD-1 blockade in mismatch repair-deficient tumors. Trimming shortened V by 2 bases and J by 0 bases, and 11 bases separated the two germline ends. CDR3 length equals 15 residues. Germline V CDR1 and CDR2: SGHDT, YYEEEE. The protocol was immunoSEQ multiplex PCR, while the TCRdb copy is restricted to in-frame clones and leaves out a portion. The sample carries about 68,000 clones, 60% to 80% recorded once. Comment on this clone: No antigen is known for it.

TCRs were sequenced from a few patients responding to pembrolizumab. Findings and limits, study-wide: Tumor-resident clones, often undetectable pretreatment in blood, expanded then contracted after pembrolizumab.

The V and J genes are TRBV5-6 and TRBJ1-1, with D tentatively TRBD1 (6 bases). This receptor was obtained from an adult with mismatch repair-deficient cancer. Sequenced here: peripheral blood, sampled 2 weeks after starting pembrolizumab. The CDR3 is CASSFSGAMNTEAFF. CDR3 nucleotide sequence: TGTGCCAGCAGCTTCTCGGGGGCGATGAACACTGAAGCTTTCTTT.